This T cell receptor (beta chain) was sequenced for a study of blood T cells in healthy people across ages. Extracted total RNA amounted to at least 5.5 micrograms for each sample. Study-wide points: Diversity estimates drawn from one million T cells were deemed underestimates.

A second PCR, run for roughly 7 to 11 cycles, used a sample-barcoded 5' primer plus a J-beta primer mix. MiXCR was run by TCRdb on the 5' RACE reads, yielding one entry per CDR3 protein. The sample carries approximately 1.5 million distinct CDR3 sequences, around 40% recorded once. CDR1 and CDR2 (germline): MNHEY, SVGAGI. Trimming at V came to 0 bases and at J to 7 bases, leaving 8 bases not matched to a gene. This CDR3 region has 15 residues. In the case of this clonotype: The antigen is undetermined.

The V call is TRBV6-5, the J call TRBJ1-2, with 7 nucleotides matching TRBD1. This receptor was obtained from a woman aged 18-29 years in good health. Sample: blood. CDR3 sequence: CASSYSTGSYGGYTF. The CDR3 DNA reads TGTGCCAGCAGTTACTCGACAGGGTCTTATGGTGGCTACACCTTC.